The next 16 T cell receptor beta chains were all read from a single sample in a study of CD8+ T cells in alopecia areata. Sequencing used cDNA as its template, made by extracting RNA and reverse transcribing it. The table came from immunoSEQ multiplex PCR; TCRdb's copy has only in-frame clones and leaves some out. The data show 150,000 or so clones, with 67% seen just once and about an eighth held by the top ten. The material sequenced was CD8+ T cells sorted from blood, taken at week 0. These receptors all come from a human donor with alopecia areata.

The V call is TRBV27, the J call TRBJ2-1; D perhaps matches TRBD1 (6 bases). The length of the CDR3 is 14 residues. The germline gives CDR1 MNHEY, CDR2 SMNVEV (reference sequence). V dropped 6 bases and J dropped 8 bases, with 17 bases sitting between them. The CDR3 sequence: CASRRLGQRDEQFF. CDR3 bases: TGTGCCAGCAGACGGCTCGGACAGCGCGATGAGCAGTTCTTC.

Only a few counts were recorded for this clone. DNA of the CDR3: TGTGCCTGGAGGCTGACAGGGTCGTACTATGGCTACACCTTC. It is translated as CAWRLTGSYYGYTF. V usage is TRBV30 and J usage is TRBJ1-2; 7 bases line up with TRBD1. Germline V gene data show CDR1 as GTSNPN and CDR2 as SVGIG (reference sequence). V lost 3 bases to trimming and J lost 3 bases; unmatched junction nucleotides: 7. The CDR3 consists of 14 residues.

The chain recombines TRBV30 with TRBJ2-1; 9 bases align to TRBD2. The CDR3 runs 15 residues. CDR1 is GTSNPN and CDR2 is SVGIG in the germline V gene (reference sequence). The trim removed 0 bases at V and 8 bases at J, leaving 8 bases unmatched. CDR3 DNA sequence: TGTGCCTGGAGTGTTGGTCTAGCGGGGAGCGATGAGCAGTTCTTC. This sequence encodes CAWSVGLAGSDEQFF. Full variable domain (missing parts from reference TRBV30 and TRBJ2-1): SQTIHQWPATLVQPVGSPLSLECTVEGTSNPNLYWYRQAAGRGLQLLFYSVGIGQISSEVPQNLSASRPQDRQFILSSKKLLLSDSGFYLCAWSVGLAGSDEQFFGPGTRLTVL.

This clone has only one observation. The chain couples TRBV7-9 to TRBJ1-4, with unresolved D. The CDR3 covers 16 residues. Germline V CDR1 and CDR2: SEHNR, FQNEAQ (reference sequence). Trimming stripped 2 bases from V and 0 bases from J, with 10 bases between. The CDR3 region is CASSLILSATNEKLFF. DNA of the CDR3: TGTGCCAGCAGCTTAATCTTGAGCGCAACTAATGAAAAACTGTTTTTT.

The sample holds a few counts of this clone. The V call is TRBV18, the J call TRBJ2-3; possible D gene TRBD2, 5 bases. This CDR3 has 14 residues. V was trimmed by 4 bases and J by 6 bases, leaving 14 bases between them. Germline CDR1 and CDR2: KGHSH and LQKENI. CDR3: CASSRRGIPDTQYF. The CDR3 nucleotides are TGTGCCAGCTCACGTCGGGGAATCCCCGATACGCAGTATTTT.

J is TRBJ2-7 and V is TRBV13, with 9 bases matching TRBD1. Germline V gene lookup returns CDR1 PRHDT and CDR2 FYEKMQ (reference sequence). The CDR3 spans 15 residues. Unmatched junction bases numbered 9, after V lost 7 bases and J lost 2 bases. CDR3 sequence: CASTPRTGDTYEQYF. The DNA for the CDR3 is TGTGCCAGCACCCCTAGGACAGGGGATACCTACGAGCAGTACTTC.

This clone was observed a handful of times. This sequence joins TRBV18 and TRBJ2-5; unclear D gene. Trimming took off 4 bases at V and 0 bases at J, with 18 bases between the two ends. Germline V CDR1 and CDR2: KGHSH, LQKENI. This CDR3 has 17 amino acids. In DNA form, the CDR3 reads TGTGCCAGCTCACTCCCACTTAGCCGACTGTACCAAGAGACCCAGTACTTC. Encoded protein: CASSLPLSRLYQETQYF.

This clone was counted a single time. The chain links TRBV5-1 to TRBJ1-1, with 11 bases identical to TRBD1. CDR3 length equals 14 residues. Per germline, CDR1 SGHRS and CDR2 YFSETQ. With V trimmed by 4 bases and J by 3 bases, 2 bases remained unmatched. CDR3 region: CASSGDRGYTEAFF. CDR3 sequence (DNA): TGCGCCAGCAGCGGGGACAGGGGGTACACTGAAGCTTTCTTT.

The V and J genes are TRBV19 and TRBJ1-1; D is unclear. The CDR3 length is 13 residues. Germline CDR1 LNHDA, CDR2 SQIVND (reference sequence). The V and J ends lost 5 bases and 1 base respectively, with 8 bases between them. CDR3 residues: CASSPDQNTEAFF. DNA for the CDR3: TGTGCCAGTAGTCCCGATCAGAACACTGAAGCTTTCTTT.

This clone was picked up a small number of times. The chain has TRBV5-1 and TRBJ2-7; D is uncertain. Between the trimmed V and J ends, which lost 8 bases and 0 bases, there was a span of 18 bases. From germline, CDR1 is SGHRS and CDR2 YFSETQ. The CDR3 totals 15 residues. The CDR3 reads CARGAWEKGSYEQYF. The CDR3 bases are TGCGCCAGGGGCGCCTGGGAAAAGGGCTCCTACGAGCAGTACTTC. Combining the CDR3 with reference TRBV5-1 and TRBJ2-7 gives the whole variable domain KAGVTQTPRYLIKTRGQQVTLSCSPISGHRSVSWYQQTPGQGLQFLFEYFSETQRNKGNFPGRFSGRQFSNSRSEMNVSTLELGDSALYLCARGAWEKGSYEQYFGPGTRLTVT.

The V gene is TRBV29-1, the J gene TRBJ1-1, with D unresolved. This CDR3 is built from 13 residues. The V end was cut by 8 bases, the J end by 3 bases, with 16 bases between. CDR1 and CDR2 from the germline V gene are SQVTM and ANQGSEA. The CDR3 coding sequence is TGCAGCTCAGGACCCAGTCAGTACACTGAAGCTTTCTTT. It specifies CSSGPSQYTEAFF.

The chain combines TRBV23-1 with TRBJ2-1; 7 bases fit TRBD2. TRBV23-1 is an ORF for which the function is uncertain. This CDR3 has 20 amino acids. Germline trimming cut 0 bases from V and 4 bases from J; bases unmatched to any gene: 18. The CDR3: CASSQSIVPRERGSYNEQFF. CDR3 bases: TGCGCCAGCAGTCAATCGATAGTTCCGCGGGAGCGGGGTAGTTACAATGAGCAGTTCTTC.

V gene TRBV19 combines with J gene TRBJ2-1; D is unclear. Germline V gives CDR1 LNHDA, CDR2 SQIVND (reference sequence). CDR3 length: 13 amino acids. Between the trimmed V and J ends, which lost 3 bases and 3 bases, there was a span of 6 bases. CDR3 DNA: TGTGCCAGTAGTATGGATGGCTACAATGAGCAGTTCTTC. Its protein product is CASSMDGYNEQFF.

The chain has TRBV7-9 and TRBJ1-2; TRBD1 agrees at 7 bases. The CDR3 has 16 residues. Germline values: CDR1 SEHNR, CDR2 FQNEAQ (reference sequence). The V and J ends lost 1 base and 8 bases, in that order; junction bases with no gene match: 13. The CDR3 here is CASSLGTGQASHGYTF. The DNA of the CDR3 is TGTGCCAGCAGCTTAGGGACTGGACAGGCCAGTCACGGCTACACCTTC. Variable domain in full (rest from reference TRBV7-9 and TRBJ1-2): DTGVSQNPRHKITKRGQNVTFRCDPISEHNRLYWYRQTLGQGPEFLTYFQNEAQLEKSRLLSDRFSAERPKGSFSTLEIQRTEQGDSAMYLCASSLGTGQASHGYTFGSGTRLTVV.

This clone was seen a handful of times. At the DNA level, this CDR3 is encoded by other sequences in the same sample as well. The chain is built from TRBV29-1 and TRBJ2-2; D gene uncertain. Germline CDR1 reads SQVTM; CDR2 reads ANQGSEA. The CDR3 runs 11 residues. With 6 bases removed from V and 2 bases from J, the gap between germline ends came to 4 bases. Here the CDR3 reads CSVENTGELFF. CDR3 coding DNA: TGCAGCGTCGAAAACACCGGGGAGCTGTTTTTT.

This chain joins TRBV4-1 and TRBJ2-7; possibly TRBD1 for D (5 bases). The ends were cut back, 5 bases at V and 2 bases at J, with 16 bases in the middle. Germline CDR1 reads MGHRA; CDR2 reads YSYEKL. The CDR3 extends over 15 amino acids. CDR3 amino acids: CASSETPGIPYEQYF. In DNA form, the CDR3 reads TGCGCCAGCAGCGAAACCCCAGGGATTCCCTACGAGCAGTACTTC.